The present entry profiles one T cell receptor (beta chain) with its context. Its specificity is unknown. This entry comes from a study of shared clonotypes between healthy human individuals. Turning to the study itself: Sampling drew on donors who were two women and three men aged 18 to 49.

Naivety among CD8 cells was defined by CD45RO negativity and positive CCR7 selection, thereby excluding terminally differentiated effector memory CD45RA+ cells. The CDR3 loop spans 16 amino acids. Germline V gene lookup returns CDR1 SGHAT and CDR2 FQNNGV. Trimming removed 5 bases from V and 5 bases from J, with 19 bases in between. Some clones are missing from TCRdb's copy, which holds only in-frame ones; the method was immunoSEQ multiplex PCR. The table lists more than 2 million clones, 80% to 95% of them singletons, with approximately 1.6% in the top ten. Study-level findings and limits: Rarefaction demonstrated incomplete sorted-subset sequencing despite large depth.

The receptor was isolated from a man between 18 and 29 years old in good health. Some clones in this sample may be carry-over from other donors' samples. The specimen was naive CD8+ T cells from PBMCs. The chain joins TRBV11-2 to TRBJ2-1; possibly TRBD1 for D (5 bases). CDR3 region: CASSPSTGTNNNEQFF. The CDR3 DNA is TGTGCCAGCAGCCCTAGTACAGGCACCAACAACAATGAGCAGTTCTTC. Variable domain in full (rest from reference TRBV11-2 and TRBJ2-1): EAGVAQSPRYKIIEKRQSVAFWCNPISGHATLYWYQQILGQGPKLLIQFQNNGVVDDSQLPKDRFSAERLKGVDSTLKIQPAKLEDSAVYLCASSPSTGTNNNEQFFGPGTRLTVL.